These 30 T cell receptor beta chains originate from one sample sequenced in a study of cytomegalovirus exposure and HLA in healthy donors. The protocol was immunoSEQ multiplex PCR, while the TCRdb copy is restricted to in-frame clones and leaves out a portion. The data hold under 300,000 clones, with approximately 83% observed a single time. Sequenced material: PBMCs. The receptors shown here come from a woman between 18 and 30 years old in good health and CMV-seronegative.

This clone occurred a few times. The chain links TRBV7-6 to TRBJ2-7, with a weak D call TRBD2 (5 bases). Germline V gene data show CDR1 as SGHVS and CDR2 as FNYEAQ. The V end was cut by 4 bases, the J end by 3 bases, with 19 bases between. CDR3 length: 16 amino acids. Written as DNA, the CDR3 is TGTGCCAGCAGCTCTAAGGACTCTTCGCGGTTCTACGAGCAGTACTTC. This encodes CASSSKDSSRFYEQYF.

This clone was counted between two and nine times. The rearrangement joins TRBV11-3 to TRBJ2-2; 7 positions agree with TRBD2. Trimming took 6 bases from V and 4 from J; bases not matched to a gene: 11. This CDR3 contains 16 residues. In germline, CDR1 is SGHNT, CDR2 YENEEA. This chain's CDR3 is CASSPWLADRTGELFF. The CDR3, as DNA: TGTGCCAGCAGTCCGTGGCTAGCGGACCGCACCGGGGAGCTGTTTTTT.

The chain combines TRBV5-1 with TRBJ1-4; D not resolved. From germline, CDR1 is SGHRS and CDR2 YFSETQ. Trimming took off 2 bases at V and 5 bases at J, with 7 bases between the two ends. The CDR3 consists of 13 residues. CDR3 protein: CASSFSLNEKLFF. CDR3 nucleotides: TGCGCCAGCAGCTTTTCCCTCAATGAAAAACTGTTTTTT.

J is TRBJ2-2 and V is TRBV2; maybe TRBD1 (6 bases). Trimming shortened V by 1 base and J by 5 bases, and 11 bases separated the two germline ends. The CDR3 has 15 amino acids. Germline lookup yields CDR1 SNHLY and CDR2 FYNNEI. CDR3 in DNA: TGTGCCAGCAGTGAAGGTCAGGGGACGACCGGGGAGCTGTTTTTT. Translation: CASSEGQGTTGELFF.

The chain recombines TRBV5-1 with TRBJ2-5; possible D gene TRBD2, 6 bases. This CDR3 has 15 amino acids. Trimming left V 2 bases short and J 2 bases short, with 13 bases between. Looked up from germline, CDR1 is SGHRS and CDR2 is YFSETQ. The CDR3 sequence is CASSLIAVGQETQYF. The CDR3 bases are TGCGCCAGCAGCTTAATAGCGGTGGGGCAAGAGACCCAGTACTTC.

The chain uses TRBV6-5 and TRBJ1-6; D is unclear. Germline CDR1 reads MNHEY; CDR2 reads SVGAGI. The CDR3 totals 12 residues. Trimming shortened V by 5 bases and J by 7 bases, and 6 bases separated the two germline ends. The CDR3, as DNA: TGTGCCAGCAGTCCTCAGAATTCACCCCTCCACTTT. It encodes CASSPQNSPLHF.

This clone was recorded a few times. The gene calls are TRBV7-3 and TRBJ2-3; D not resolved. In germline, CDR1 is SGHTA, CDR2 FQGTGA. The V end was cut by 1 base, the J end by 2 bases, with 10 bases between. This CDR3 is built from 15 residues. CDR3 sequence reads: CASSLIGASTDTQYF. The CDR3 DNA reads TGTGCCAGCAGCTTAATCGGAGCCTCCACAGATACGCAGTATTTT.

The V call is TRBV29-1, the J call TRBJ1-1; TRBD1 agrees at 7 bases. The CDR3 consists of 12 residues. J was trimmed by 9 bases and V by 6 bases; bases with no gene match: 10. From germline, CDR1 is SQVTM and CDR2 ANQGSEA. This CDR3 reads CSVGYRDRQAFF. For the CDR3, the DNA is TGCAGCGTCGGCTACCGGGACAGACAAGCTTTCTTT. Based on the CDR3 plus reference TRBV29-1 and TRBJ1-1, the full variable domain is SAVISQKPSRDICQRGTSLTIQCQVDSQVTMMFWYRQQPGQSLTLIATANQGSEATYESGFVIDKFPISRPNLTFSTLTVSNMSPEDSSIYLCSVGYRDRQAFFGQGTRLTVV.

This clone came up once. The chain combines TRBV2 with TRBJ1-1; weak D call: TRBD1 (6 bases). Deletions cut 6 bases from V and 11 bases from J, with 19 bases between. Germline V gene lookup returns CDR1 SNHLY and CDR2 FYNNEI. The CDR3 runs 13 residues. CDR3 sequence: CASRRTVAFWAFF. CDR3 sequence (DNA): TGTGCCAGCAGGAGGACAGTTGCGTTTTGGGCTTTCTTT.

V and J are TRBV28 and TRBJ1-4; 9 nucleotides line up with TRBD1. There are 15 residues in the CDR3. Per germline, CDR1 MDHEN and CDR2 SYDVKM. With 7 bases clipped from V and 7 bases from J, the junction kept 10 bases outside the gene matches. The DNA for the CDR3 is TGTGCCAGCACTTCGCCCGGGACAGGGTTTGAAAAACTGTTTTTT. As protein: CASTSPGTGFEKLFF.

The chain joins TRBV9 to TRBJ2-7; TRBD2 agrees at 13 bases. This CDR3 is built from 15 residues. The ends lost 4 bases at V and 2 bases at J; junction bases unmatched: 3. Looked up from germline, CDR1 is SGDLS and CDR2 is YYNGEE. The CDR3 DNA is TGTGCCAGCAGCCTCGGACTAGCGGGAGCCTACGAGCAGTACTTC. Translating gives CASSLGLAGAYEQYF.

V gene TRBV7-2 combines with J gene TRBJ2-1; TRBD2 agrees at 8 bases. This CDR3 has 15 amino acids. With 7 bases clipped from V and 3 bases from J, the junction kept 8 bases outside the gene matches. Germline values: CDR1 SGHTA, CDR2 FQGNSA. The CDR3: CASKTGLAVYNEQFF. The CDR3 coding sequence is TGTGCCAGCAAAACCGGACTAGCAGTCTACAATGAGCAGTTCTTC.

J is TRBJ1-1 and V is TRBV20-1; D might be TRBD1 (6 bases). This CDR3 contains 11 residues. The germline CDR1 and CDR2 sequences are DFQATT and SNEGSKA (reference sequence). Trimming took 5 bases from V and 10 from J, leaving 14 bases between them. The CDR3 DNA follows: TGCAGTGCTCCTTGGGACAACTTAGCTTTCTTT. This codes for CSAPWDNLAFF.

The chain uses TRBV5-1 and TRBJ1-1; 8 bases line up with TRBD1. After removal of 4 bases from V and 1 base from J, the junction contained 3 bases not matched to a gene. Germline V lookup: CDR1 SGHRS, CDR2 YFSETQ. The CDR3 is made up of 14 amino acids. CDR3 amino acids: CASSEQGGNTEAFF. The CDR3 DNA follows: TGCGCCAGCAGCGAACAGGGGGGGAACACTGAAGCTTTCTTT.

This clone was counted a single time. The chain uses TRBV29-1 and TRBJ1-5; 7 bases fit TRBD1. Germline lookup yields CDR1 SQVTM and CDR2 ANQGSEA. This CDR3 comprises 15 residues. Unmatched junction bases numbered 8, after V lost 6 bases and J lost 0 bases. For the CDR3, the DNA is TGCAGCGTGGGACAGCTTTTTTATAGCAATCAGCCCCAGCATTTT. Protein sequence: CSVGQLFYSNQPQHF. Full variable domain (rest looked up from reference TRBV29-1 and TRBJ1-5): SAVISQKPSRDICQRGTSLTIQCQVDSQVTMMFWYRQQPGQSLTLIATANQGSEATYESGFVIDKFPISRPNLTFSTLTVSNMSPEDSSIYLCSVGQLFYSNQPQHFGDGTRLSIL.

V gene TRBV7-2 combines with J gene TRBJ2-5, with 9 bases aligning to TRBD2. Losses at the gene ends were 8 bases for V and 5 bases for J; bases not matched to a gene: 6. The CDR3 is made up of 13 amino acids. CDR1 and CDR2 from the germline V gene are SGHTA and FQGNSA. CDR3 loop: CASGSGSSETQYF. CDR3 DNA: TGTGCCAGCGGTAGCGGGAGCAGTGAGACCCAGTACTTC.

This chain joins TRBV27 and TRBJ2-7; 11 nucleotides match TRBD2. This CDR3 is built from 14 residues. CDR1 MNHEY and CDR2 SMNVEV come from the germline V gene (reference sequence). J lost 3 bases, V lost 2 bases, and 0 bases had no gene match. Here the CDR3 DNA reads TGTGCCAGCAGTTTAGGGACTAGCGGCTACGAGCAGTACTTC. Translating gives CASSLGTSGYEQYF.

The genes are TRBV10-2 and TRBJ2-3; TRBD2 agrees at 7 bases. Germline CDR1 reads WSHSY; CDR2 reads SAAADI. With 8 bases clipped from V and 4 bases from J, the junction kept 6 bases outside the gene matches. The length of the CDR3 is 13 residues. The DNA for the CDR3 is TGCGCCAGCCGGGGCACTAGCGCAGATACGCAGTATTTT. Its translation: CASRGTSADTQYF.

The rearrangement links TRBV11-3 to TRBJ2-1; 7 bases are a match to TRBD1. With V trimmed by 3 bases and J by 4 bases, 6 bases remained unmatched. Germline CDR1 reads SGHNT; CDR2 reads YENEEA. CDR3 length: 15 residues. This CDR3 is CASSFVTGSYNEQFF. In DNA form, the CDR3 reads TGTGCCAGCAGCTTTGTGACAGGGTCGTACAATGAGCAGTTCTTC.

The chain couples TRBV7-6 to TRBJ2-1; 7 bases map to TRBD2. In germline, CDR1 is SGHVS, CDR2 FNYEAQ. J lost 13 bases, V lost 4 bases, and 10 bases had no gene match. The CDR3 has 13 residues. This CDR3 is CASSSGVGRSQFF. The CDR3 nucleotides read TGTGCCAGCAGCTCGGGGGTCGGGAGGTCACAGTTCTTC.

This clone showed up just a few times. The genes are TRBV5-1 and TRBJ2-3; 9 bases map to TRBD1. Per the germline V gene, CDR1 is SGHRS and CDR2 is YFSETQ. The CDR3 runs to 15 residues. The V gene end was trimmed by 3 bases and the J gene end by 2 bases; junction bases not matched to a gene: 4. This CDR3 reads CASSSGQGVTDTQYF. CDR3 coding DNA: TGCGCCAGCAGCTCGGGACAGGGAGTCACAGATACGCAGTATTTT.

This clone has just a few counts. The CDR3 bases are TGTGCCAGCAGTCGAGCGGGGGGCAACAATCAGCCCCAGCATTTT. Amino acids: CASSRAGGNNQPQHF. V gene TRBV11-2 combines with J gene TRBJ1-5, with D perhaps matching TRBD1 (6 bases). The length of the CDR3 is 15 residues. Germline lookup yields CDR1 SGHAT and CDR2 FQNNGV. V was clipped by 6 bases and J by 3 bases, with 15 bases between them.

J is TRBJ1-3 and V is TRBV30; D remains unclear. Trimming took 5 bases from V and 1 from J, leaving 6 bases between them. CDR3 length equals 12 residues. Per the germline V gene, CDR1 is GTSNPN and CDR2 is SVGIG (reference sequence). This chain's CDR3 is CAWDLSGNTIYF. CDR3 coding DNA: TGTGCCTGGGACTTGTCTGGAAACACCATATATTTT.

J is TRBJ1-2 and V is TRBV7-6, with D uncertain. This CDR3 is built from 14 residues. Trimming stripped 1 base from V and 3 bases from J, with 9 bases between. Germline V CDR1 and CDR2: SGHVS, FNYEAQ. The CDR3 coding sequence is TGTGCCAGCAGCTTAGAGGCGGAGGACTATGGCTACACCTTC. It codes for CASSLEAEDYGYTF.

The chain recombines TRBV5-1 with TRBJ1-2; 10 positions agree with TRBD1. The CDR3 is 15 residues long. Unmatched junction bases numbered 3, after V lost 0 bases and J lost 4 bases. Germline CDR1 and CDR2: SGHRS and YFSETQ. The CDR3 spells CASSLEGQGPYGYTF. In DNA form, the CDR3 reads TGCGCCAGCAGCTTGGAGGGACAGGGGCCCTATGGCTACACCTTC.

The rearrangement links TRBV14 to TRBJ1-6; possible D gene TRBD1, 5 bases. Germline V gene lookup returns CDR1 SGHDN and CDR2 FVKESK. The CDR3 loop spans 15 amino acids. V lost 1 base, J lost 8 bases, and 12 bases lay in between. The CDR3 sequence is CASSQGIGDYSPLHF. The DNA for the CDR3 is TGTGCCAGCAGCCAAGGTATAGGGGATTATTCACCCCTCCACTTT.

The chain is built from TRBV5-4 and TRBJ1-2; D not resolved. This CDR3 has 15 residues. Germline-derived CDR1 and CDR2 are SGHNT and YYREEE (reference sequence). The V end was cut by 2 bases, the J end by 6 bases, with 17 bases between. This chain's CDR3 is CASSLSFRVVDGYTF. CDR3 nucleotide sequence: TGTGCCAGCAGCTTAAGTTTCCGGGTGGTGGATGGCTACACCTTC.

The chain employs TRBV7-9 and TRBJ2-7; 7 nucleotides line up with TRBD2. CDR3 length: 15 amino acids. CDR1 and CDR2 from the germline V gene are SEHNR and FQNEAQ (reference sequence). J lost 1 base, V lost 1 base, and 4 bases had no gene match. CDR3 residues: CASSLVGGESYEQYF. The CDR3 DNA follows: TGTGCCAGCAGCTTAGTTGGGGGGGAGTCCTACGAGCAGTACTTC.

The genes are TRBV13 and TRBJ2-4; tentatively, D is TRBD1 (6 bases). CDR3 length equals 14 residues. Germline CDR1 reads PRHDT; CDR2 reads FYEKMQ (reference sequence). The ends were cut back, 8 bases at V and 8 bases at J, with 19 bases in the middle. Here the CDR3 reads CASAEQGQVHIQYF. CDR3 DNA sequence: TGTGCCAGCGCGGAGCAGGGGCAAGTACACATTCAGTACTTC.

This clone was detected a few times. The gene calls are TRBV5-1 and TRBJ1-2; TRBD1 is a possible D gene (5 bases). There are 13 residues in the CDR3. Trimming left V 0 bases short and J 7 bases short, with 10 bases between. In germline, CDR1 is SGHRS, CDR2 YFSETQ. CDR3 protein: CASSLDGHGGYTF. CDR3 bases: TGCGCCAGCAGCTTGGACGGACATGGTGGCTACACCTTC.